The clone carrying this T cell receptor (beta chain) came up a few times. The V end was cut by 1 base, the J end by 6 bases, with 13 bases between. Germline CDR1 MGHRA, CDR2 YSYEKL. This CDR3 contains 15 residues. In the source study's methods: The assay estimated nucleated cells by amplifying reference gene primers. Generated by immunoSEQ multiplex PCR, the TCRdb table keeps only in-frame clones and is missing some. That table is the source of V, J and clone size, and D and trimming were worked out from the DNA. The profile shows 650,000 to 800,000 clones, 75% to 90% of them singletons. The sample is drawn from a study of blood T cell repertoires in COVID-19. Study information: T cells, B-cell-depleted T cells, or PBMCs supplied cDNA or gDNA.

Specimen: peripheral blood. The receptor was derived from a woman aged 18-29 years with acute or convalescent COVID-19. The chain recombines TRBV4-1 with TRBJ1-5; D is unresolved. Here the CDR3 reads CASSQGSSEVQPQHF. The CDR3 DNA reads as TGCGCCAGCAGCCAAGGAAGTTCGGAGGTTCAGCCCCAGCATTTT.